A selection of T cell receptor beta chains follows, all from one sample in a study of blood T cell repertoires in COVID-19. Repertoires were generated with immunoSEQ multiplex PCR, while TCRdb's copy carries only in-frame clones and drops some. The table lists 250,000 to 300,000 clones, nearly 90% of them singletons. Source material: peripheral blood. All receptors derive from a woman in her 40s who had recovered from COVID-19. CDR3s include the opening cysteine and the closing phenylalanine or tryptophan. A D gene is named only where the DNA matches it firmly. A row's size may be missing; if present it is once, few, many or a size class.

clone size	V gene	J gene	CDR3 length	D gene	CDR3 DNA	CDR3 protein
.	TRBV2	TRBJ1-1	13	.	TGTGCCAGCACCACCGGGATGAACACTGAAGCTTTCTTT	CASTTGMNTEAFF
.	TRBV7-9	TRBJ1-4	13	.	TGTGCCACCCCGACAGAAACTAATGAAAAACTGTTTTTT	CATPTETNEKLFF
.	TRBV27	TRBJ2-3	14	.	TGTGCCAGCAGTGCCAGGGGTCGCACAGATACGCAGTATTTT	CASSARGRTDTQYF
.	TRBV7-9	TRBJ2-6	17	.	TGTGCCAGCAGCTCCGTAGGGGGGGGGCATGGGGCCAACGTCCTGACTTTC	CASSSVGGGHGANVLTF
.	TRBV2	TRBJ2-3	12	.	TGTGCCAGCAGTGAGAACAGAATGGAGCAGTATTTT	CASSENRMEQYF
.	TRBV6-5	TRBJ1-1	14	.	TGTGCCAGCACCACGGGACTACCGGGTACTGAAGCTTTCTTT	CASTTGLPGTEAFF
once	TRBV5-1	TRBJ2-7	15	TRBD2	TGCGCCAGCAGCCTCTTAGGCGGGGGAACCTACGAGCAGTACTTC	CASSLLGGGTYEQYF
.	TRBV13	TRBJ2-5	14	.	TGTGCCAGCAGTGGAGCGGAGGGACAAGAGACCCAGTACTTC	CASSGAEGQETQYF
.	TRBV20-1	TRBJ1-2	11	.	TGCAGTGGGATCCAGGGATATGGCTACACCTTC	CSGIQGYGYTF
.	TRBV10-3	TRBJ2-5	15	TRBD2	TGTGCCATCAGTGAGTCTAGCGGGGGTTTGGAGACCCAGTACTTC	CAISESSGGLETQYF
.	TRBV3-1/TRBV3-2	TRBJ1-2	12	.	TGTGCCAGCAGCTTAAGGGGGTATGGCTACACCTTC	CASSLRGYGYTF
.	TRBV19	TRBJ1-1	14	.	TGTGCCAGTAGTACCTCCACCAGACAGCCGAGAGCTTTCTTT	CASSTSTRQPRAFF
.	TRBV12-3/TRBV12-4	TRBJ1-2	13	TRBD1	TGTGCCAGCAGTTATTACAGGGGGGATGGCTACACCTTC	CASSYYRGDGYTF
few	TRBV5-1	TRBJ1-1	15	.	TGCGCCAGCAGCTCCCGCGGGGTTATGAACACTGAAGCTTTCTTT	CASSSRGVMNTEAFF
.	TRBV30	TRBJ1-4	17	TRBD1	TGTGCCTGGAGTGTGGCGAGGACAGGACGAAGGAATGAAAAACTGTTTTTT	CAWSVARTGRRNEKLFF
once	TRBV7-9	TRBJ1-5	18	TRBD1	TGTGCCAGCAGCTTAGCGGCGGGGGGGACAGGGGGCGGTCAGCCCCAGCATTTT	CASSLAAGGTGGGQPQHF
.	TRBV7-9	TRBJ2-3	15	TRBD1	TGTGCCAGCAGTTCACTGGGACAGAGCACAGATACGCAGTATTTT	CASSSLGQSTDTQYF
few	TRBV2	TRBJ1-2	13	TRBD1	TGTGCCAGCAGGCAAACAGGGGCGGGCGGCTACACCTTC	CASRQTGAGGYTF
.	TRBV28	TRBJ1-1	13	.	TGTGCCAGCAGTCGACAGTTTGGGACTGAAGCTTTCTTT	CASSRQFGTEAFF
.	TRBV28	TRBJ2-1	16	TRBD1	TGTGCCAGCAGTTCCCCCGGGACAGGGCCATACAATGAGCAGTTCTTC	CASSSPGTGPYNEQFF
.	TRBV27	TRBJ1-5	13	.	TGTGCCAGCAGTTTGCTAGGTGACTCACCCCAGCATTTT	CASSLLGDSPQHF
.	TRBV28	TRBJ1-1	13	.	TGTGCCAGCAGTGGACCCGGGGGGTATGAAGCTTTCTTT	CASSGPGGYEAFF
.	TRBV5-1	TRBJ2-5	14	.	TGCGCCAGCAGCTTGGCCAAGGGGGAGGAGACCCAGTACTTC	CASSLAKGEETQYF